Each of the 25 T cell receptor beta chains below was sequenced from the same sample in a study of shared clonotypes between healthy human individuals. The method was immunoSEQ multiplex PCR; TCRdb's version includes in-frame clones alone and lacks a portion of them. Seen here are over a million clones, roughly 95% observed once, and the top ten hold roughly 1.1%. The sequencing sample was made of naive CD4+ T cells sorted from blood. Subset here: CD45RA+ positively selected. The receptor source for this set is a man aged 25-40 years in good health.

In the case of this clone: Other DNA sequences in the sample encode the same CDR3. CDR3 bases: TGTGCCAGCAGCTTCGGAGATGCAACTAATGAAAAACTGTTTTTT. Protein sequence: CASSFGDATNEKLFF. The chain combines TRBV7-9 with TRBJ1-4; D gene unclear. This CDR3 spans 15 amino acids. V was shortened by 3 bases and J by 0 bases, with 8 bases between the two germline ends. Germline assignment: CDR1 SEHNR and CDR2 FQNEAQ (reference sequence).

The chain recombines TRBV10-2 with TRBJ2-7; D is perhaps TRBD2 (6 bases). Trimming cost V 7 bases and J 2 bases, with 18 bases left between them. The CDR3 covers 15 residues. Per germline, CDR1 WSHSY and CDR2 SAAADI. This chain's CDR3 is CASTPPEGGPYEQYF. CDR3 bases: TGCGCCAGCACGCCACCCGAGGGAGGCCCCTACGAGCAGTACTTC.

The CDR3 spells CASSLDATEYTEAFF. CDR3 nucleotide sequence: TGTGCCAGCAGCTTAGACGCGACAGAATACACTGAAGCTTTCTTT. The chain carries TRBV7-2 and TRBJ1-1, with a weak D call TRBD1 (5 bases). The CDR3 has 15 amino acids. Germline V gene lookup returns CDR1 SGHTA and CDR2 FQGNSA. The germline V and J ends were trimmed by 1 base and 3 bases, with 12 bases remaining between them. The full variable domain, with the rest looked up from reference TRBV7-2 and TRBJ1-1, is GAGVSQSPSNKVTEKGKDVELRCDPISGHTALYWYRQSLGQGLEFLIYFQGNSAPDKSGLPSDRFSAERTGGSVSTLTIQRTQQEDSAVYLCASSLDATEYTEAFFGQGTRLTVV.

This clone appeared a single time. V gene TRBV11-2 combines with J gene TRBJ2-1, with 8 bases lining up with TRBD1. V lost 3 bases, J lost 4 bases, and 5 bases stayed unmatched. There are 15 residues in the CDR3. Germline-derived CDR1 and CDR2 are SGHAT and FQNNGV. CDR3 DNA sequence: TGTGCCAGCAGCTTGAACTGGGACAGGTACAATGAGCAGTTCTTC. Encoded protein: CASSLNWDRYNEQFF.

The genes are TRBV29-1 and TRBJ2-1; tentative D call: TRBD2 (5 bases). Trimming cost V 6 bases and J 8 bases, with 20 bases left between them. This CDR3 spans 14 amino acids. CDR1 SQVTM and CDR2 ANQGSEA come from the germline V gene. The CDR3, as DNA: TGCAGCGTCCGCCTCATGGCGGGTACATATGAGCAGTTCTTC. Amino acid sequence: CSVRLMAGTYEQFF.

V gene TRBV7-9 combines with J gene TRBJ2-3, with TRBD1 identical over 10 bases. The CDR3 covers 14 residues. V was pared by 10 bases and J by 2 bases, with 6 bases of the junction left unmatched. Germline V gene lookup returns CDR1 SEHNR and CDR2 FQNEAQ (reference sequence). The DNA for the CDR3 is TGTGCCACCCGACAGGGGGCCGCCACAGATACGCAGTATTTT. This translates into CATRQGAATDTQYF.

The V and J genes are TRBV10-1 and TRBJ2-7; the D gene is possibly TRBD2 (5 bases). This CDR3 comprises 13 residues. Looked up from germline, CDR1 is WNHNN and CDR2 is SYGVQD (reference sequence). V dropped 6 bases and J dropped 7 bases, with 16 bases sitting between them. The CDR3 spells CASRQDPTGEQYF. The CDR3 region has the DNA TGCGCCAGCAGGCAGGACCCTACGGGGGAGCAGTACTTC.

V gene TRBV29-1 combines with J gene TRBJ2-1; D gene ambiguous. Trimming stripped 3 bases from V and 5 bases from J, with 11 bases between. Looked up from germline, CDR1 is SQVTM and CDR2 is ANQGSEA. The length of the CDR3 is 13 residues. The CDR3 is CSVDVGPNNEQFF. CDR3 nucleotides: TGCAGCGTTGATGTGGGTCCCAACAATGAGCAGTTCTTC.

The chain recombines TRBV2 with TRBJ1-2, with D perhaps TRBD1 (5 bases). The germline V gene has CDR1 SNHLY and CDR2 FYNNEI. The V and J ends lost 6 bases and 2 bases respectively, with 16 bases between them. The CDR3 spans 15 residues. The CDR3 sequence: CASSRPGAPNYGYTF. CDR3 in DNA: TGTGCCAGCAGCCGACCCGGGGCGCCCAACTATGGCTACACCTTC.

This rearrangement joins TRBV21-1 to TRBJ2-7; whether TRBD1, the table's D call, matches the DNA was not checked. TRBV21-1 is shown as a pseudogene. The CDR3 runs 14 residues. The CDR3 loop reads CASSIRQTDYEQYF. The CDR3 DNA is TGTGCCAGCAGCATCCGACAGACGGACTACGAGCAGTACTTC.

The chain recombines TRBV7-9 with TRBJ2-5, with 9 bases identical to TRBD1. Trimming removed 9 bases from V and 5 bases from J; junction bases left unmatched: 10. Germline-derived CDR1 and CDR2 are SEHNR and FQNEAQ (reference sequence). The CDR3 has 14 residues. In DNA form, the CDR3 reads TGTGCCAGACCCGGGACAGGGCGATGCGAGACCCAGTACTTC. This gives the protein CARPGTGRCETQYF. The complete variable domain, with remaining parts taken from reference TRBV7-9 and TRBJ2-5, reads DTGVSQNPRHKITKRGQNVTFRCDPISEHNRLYWYRQTLGQGPEFLTYFQNEAQLEKSRLLSDRFSAERPKGSFSTLEIQRTEQGDSAMYLCARPGTGRCETQYFGPGTRLLVL.

This sequence joins TRBV7-9 and TRBJ1-2; D uncertain. The V end was cut by 6 bases, the J end by 6 bases, with 11 bases between. The CDR3 consists of 12 residues. Germline CDR1 and CDR2: SEHNR and FQNEAQ (reference sequence). CDR3 DNA: TGTGCCAGCAGAGGGCAGCTTGATGGCTACACCTTC. Translated, it gives CASRGQLDGYTF.

The chain carries TRBV5-1 and TRBJ2-2, with TRBD2 matching 8 bases. In germline, CDR1 is SGHRS, CDR2 YFSETQ. Trimming cost V 1 base and J 1 base; bases outside gene matches: 3. The CDR3 runs to 16 residues. DNA of the CDR3: TGCGCCAGCAGCTTGCTGACTAGCGTGAACACCGGGGAGCTGTTTTTT. The encoded protein is CASSLLTSVNTGELFF. The variable domain in full, completed from reference TRBV5-1 and TRBJ2-2, reads KAGVTQTPRYLIKTRGQQVTLSCSPISGHRSVSWYQQTPGQGLQFLFEYFSETQRNKGNFPGRFSGRQFSNSRSEMNVSTLELGDSALYLCASSLLTSVNTGELFFGEGSRLTVL.

This clone appeared a single time. The V call is TRBV6-6, the J call TRBJ2-2; a possible D gene is TRBD1 (6 bases). The germline CDR1 and CDR2 sequences are MNHNY and SVGAGI (reference sequence). The V end was cut by 2 bases, the J end by 3 bases, with 13 bases between. The CDR3 sequence is 16 residues long. The CDR3 spells CASSYQRTDYTGELFF. As DNA, the CDR3 is TGTGCCAGCAGTTACCAGAGGACAGATTACACCGGGGAGCTGTTTTTT.

The chain joins TRBV9 to TRBJ1-5; D remains unclear. CDR3 length: 15 residues. Trimming removed 0 bases from V and 4 bases from J, with 11 bases in between. Looked up from germline, CDR1 is SGDLS and CDR2 is YYNGEE. As DNA, the CDR3 is TGTGCCAGCAGCGTAGGATCGGTCGGGAATCAGCCCCAGCATTTT. It yields the protein CASSVGSVGNQPQHF.

This clone has only a few counts. The chain is built from TRBV5-6 and TRBJ1-2, with TRBD1 matching 9 bases. The V gene's germline CDR1 is SGHDT and CDR2 YYEEEE. V lost 0 bases and J lost 3; bases outside the gene matches: 3. CDR3 length: 15 residues. The CDR3 region has the DNA TGTGCCAGCAGCTTGGTTGGACAGGGGTACTATGGCTACACCTTC. Amino acids: CASSLVGQGYYGYTF.

The rearrangement links TRBV5-1 to TRBJ2-2, with TRBD1 matching over 7 bases. Germline assignment: CDR1 SGHRS and CDR2 YFSETQ. The CDR3 is made up of 15 amino acids. V dropped 0 bases and J dropped 6; count of bases not matched to a gene: 5. Written as DNA, the CDR3 is TGCGCCAGCAGCTTGGGGACAGGCGATGCCGGGGAGCTGTTTTTT. It encodes CASSLGTGDAGELFF.

The V gene is TRBV5-1, the J gene TRBJ1-2, with 9 bases matching TRBD1. The J segment lost 7 bases and the V segment lost 4 bases, leaving 8 bases of the junction unmatched. This CDR3 is built from 14 residues. The germline V gene has CDR1 SGHRS and CDR2 YFSETQ. CDR3 in amino acids: CASSPGTGLSGYTF. The CDR3 DNA follows: TGCGCCAGCAGCCCCGGGACAGGGTTAAGTGGCTACACCTTC.

This clone was counted a single time. This sequence joins TRBV6-6 and TRBJ1-1; D is possibly TRBD1 (5 bases). CDR3 size: 13 residues. Per the germline V gene, CDR1 is MNHNY and CDR2 is SVGAGI (reference sequence). V was pared by 5 bases and J by 7 bases, with 14 bases between. The CDR3 spells CASSPTGGNEAFF. The CDR3 nucleotides are TGTGCCAGCAGTCCCACTGGGGGGAATGAAGCTTTCTTT.

The rearrangement links TRBV27 to TRBJ2-1, with D possibly TRBD2 on 6 matching bases. The CDR3 is 14 residues long. V lost 4 bases to trimming and J lost 3 bases, with 10 bases between them. The V gene's germline CDR1 is MNHEY and CDR2 SMNVEV (reference sequence). CDR3 sequence (DNA): TGTGCCAGCAGTTCACGGGACTTCTACAATGAGCAGTTCTTC. Its translation is CASSSRDFYNEQFF.

V is TRBV6-1 and J is TRBJ2-2, with D tentatively TRBD1 (6 bases). Germline loops: CDR1 MNHNS, CDR2 SASEGT. Trimming stripped 4 bases from V and 2 bases from J, with 20 bases between. This CDR3 has 18 residues. The CDR3 DNA reads TGTGCCAGCAGTGCTCCGATTGGACAGAGCTCTAACACCGGGGAGCTGTTTTTT. It yields the protein CASSAPIGQSSNTGELFF.

The genes are TRBV14 and TRBJ2-1; D ambiguous. The V and J ends lost 1 base and 2 bases respectively, with 12 bases between them. Germline V gene data show CDR1 as SGHDN and CDR2 as FVKESK. The CDR3 loop spans 16 amino acids. The CDR3 nucleotides are TGTGCCAGCAGCCAAGGACTTTTAGGAACCTACAATGAGCAGTTCTTC. Residues: CASSQGLLGTYNEQFF.

The chain joins TRBV18 to TRBJ2-1; TRBD2 matches 12 bases. The germline V gene encodes CDR1 KGHSH and CDR2 LQKENI. J was trimmed by 6 bases and V by 3 bases; bases with no gene match: 9. This CDR3 is built from 17 residues. CDR3 DNA sequence: TGTGCCAGCTCACCCTTCCCTAGCGGGAGGGGGGCCAATGAGCAGTTCTTC. It specifies CASSPFPSGRGANEQFF.

The chain combines TRBV29-1 with TRBJ1-2; no clear D gene. Germline loops: CDR1 SQVTM, CDR2 ANQGSEA. CDR3 length equals 16 residues. V shed 2 bases and J shed 4 bases, with 20 bases lying between them. Here the CDR3 reads CSVETHPFPPSYGYTF. DNA of the CDR3: TGCAGCGTTGAAACCCACCCGTTCCCCCCATCCTATGGCTACACCTTC.

This rearrangement joins TRBV10-1 to TRBJ2-3, with TRBD1 identical over 9 bases. The CDR3 length is 15 residues. V dropped 5 bases and J dropped 0; count of bases not matched to a gene: 3. The germline V gene has CDR1 WNHNN and CDR2 SYGVQD (reference sequence). The DNA for the CDR3 is TGCGCCAGCAGTCGGACAGGGGATAGCACAGATACGCAGTATTTT. It specifies CASSRTGDSTDTQYF.